The 31 T cell receptor gamma chains reported below all come from one sample, sequenced in a study of gamma-delta chains in newborns, infants, children. TCRdb re-identified clones in the reads via CATT. In the table there are roughly 800 gamma-chain clones, around 2.3% of which are singletons. The material sequenced was blood. These receptors were obtained from a child who was a newborn, infant or young child, either healthy, febrile or measles-vaccinated (not recorded which).

This clone is labeled as large. Given a much more abundant clone one base away, this may be a read error. Different DNA sequences within this sample yield the same CDR3. The V gene is TRGV9, the J gene TRGJP. Germline V gene sequence: CDR1 GITISATS, CDR2 ISYDGTV (reference sequence). The CDR3 loop spans 16 amino acids. Germline trimming cut 0 bases from V and 6 bases from J; bases unmatched to any gene: 2. The CDR3: CALWEVRELGKKIKVF. The CDR3 DNA is TGTGCCTTGTGGGAGGTGCGAGAGTTGGGCAAAAAAATCAAGGTATTT.

This clone was detected a few times. The translation of this DNA and the TCRdb protein of a much larger clone differ at residue 3, probably owing to a read error; the protein shown here is translated from the DNA. The genes are TRGV9 and TRGJP. This CDR3 is built from 14 residues. Germline CDR1 GITISATS, CDR2 ISYDGTV (reference sequence). The CDR3 DNA reads TGTGCCATGTGGCAAGAGTTGGGCAAAAAAATCAAGGTATTT. This encodes CAMWQELGKKIKVF.

As for this clone: It differs at one base from a far larger clone, so likely a read error. The sample has other DNA sequences that encode this CDR3 too. The J gene is TRGJP, the V gene TRGV9. Germline V CDR1 and CDR2: GITISATS, ISYDGTV (reference sequence). CDR3 length: 16 amino acids. In nucleotides, the CDR3 is TGTGCCCTGTGGGAGGGGCCCCGGTTGGGCAAAAAAATCAAGGTATTT. It yields the protein CALWEGPRLGKKIKVF.

This clone appeared a few times. TCRdb's protein for this DNA is that of a much larger clone and differs from the translation at residue 6, likely a read error; the protein shown is the DNA translation. The V gene is TRGV8, the J gene TRGJ1 or TRGJ2. V lost 2 bases to trimming and J lost 5 bases; unmatched junction nucleotides: 6. The germline CDR1 and CDR2 sequences are VENAVY and YDSYNSRV. The CDR3 has 13 residues. The CDR3 nucleotides are TGTGCCACCTGGGATAAGCAGCATTATAAGAAACTCTTT. It is translated as CATWDKQHYKKLF.

This clone occurred a few times. This likely traces to a read error, being one base from a far larger clone. V gene TRGV3 combines with J gene TRGJ1 or TRGJ2. Germline V gene sequence: CDR1 VTNTFY, CDR2 YDVSTARD (reference sequence). This CDR3 region has 15 residues. The CDR3 here is CATWDRPPSYYKKLF. The CDR3 nucleotides are TGTGCCACCTGGGACAGGCCCCCGTCTTATTATAAGAAACTCTTC.

On this clone itself: This probably arose from a read error, given a far larger clone one base away. At the DNA level, this CDR3 is encoded by other sequences in the same sample as well. The rearrangement uses TRGV4 and TRGJ1 or TRGJ2. Per germline, CDR1 EGSTGY and CDR2 YDSYTSSV. The CDR3 sequence is 13 residues long. The CDR3 DNA follows: TGTGCTACCTGGGATGCCCAGTATTATAAGAAACTCTTT. Amino acids: CATWDAQYYKKLF.

This clone rates as medium-sized (0.01 to 0.1%). This may be a read error, as it is one base from a much larger clone. This sample includes further DNA sequences coding for the same CDR3. The chain has TRGV3 and TRGJ1 or TRGJ2. Looked up from germline, CDR1 is VTNTFY and CDR2 is YDVSTARD (reference sequence). The length of the CDR3 is 13 residues. CDR3 loop: CATWDRIYYKKLF. The CDR3 DNA follows: TGCGCCACCTGGGACCGAATTTATTATAAGAAACTCTTT.

This clone was detected only a few times. Only one base separates this from a far larger clonotype, so it likely reflects a read error. This chain uses TRGV3 with TRGJ1 or TRGJ2. The length of the CDR3 is 11 residues. Germline V gene sequence: CDR1 VTNTFY, CDR2 YDVSTARD (reference sequence). CDR3 sequence: CATWDRRGKLF. The CDR3 region has the DNA TGTGCTACCTGGGACAGGAGGGGGAAACTCTTT.

As for this clone: This probably arose from a read error, given a far larger clone one base away. The same CDR3 is also encoded by other DNA sequences in this sample. The chain employs TRGV8 and TRGJP1. The CDR3 consists of 12 residues. Per germline, CDR1 VENAVY and CDR2 YDSYNSRV. The CDR3 spells CATWDLGWFKIF. CDR3 DNA sequence: TGCGCCACCTGGGACCTCGGTTGGTTCAAGATATTT.

This clone was detected only a few times. A clone one base away is much larger, so this may be a read error. Additional DNA sequences in this sample encode the identical CDR3. The chain has TRGV8 and TRGJP1. The CDR3 sequence is 12 residues long. Germline lookup yields CDR1 VENAVY and CDR2 YDSYNSRV. The J segment lost 8 bases and the V segment lost 2 bases, leaving 2 bases of the junction unmatched. CDR3 bases: TGTGCCACCTGGGATACCGGTTGGTTCAAGATATTT. Translation: CATWDTGWFKIF.

Turning to this clone: The protein TCRdb lists belongs to a much larger clone and differs from this DNA's translation at residue 11, which points to a read error; the protein shown is made from the DNA. The rearrangement joins TRGV9 to TRGJP. The CDR3 runs to 16 residues. The germline V gene has CDR1 GITISATS and CDR2 ISYDGTV (reference sequence). The CDR3 protein is CALWEVQELGRKIKVF. The CDR3 DNA reads as TGTGCCTTGTGGGAGGTTCAAGAGTTGGGCAGAAAAATCAAGGTATTT.

This clone has more than one count but fewer than ten. A clone one base away is much larger, so this may be a read error. Other DNA sequences in the same sample also yield this CDR3. V and J are TRGV9 and TRGJP. CDR1 is GITISATS and CDR2 is ISYDGTV in the germline V gene (reference sequence). This CDR3 comprises 15 residues. V lost 3 bases to trimming and J lost 10 bases; unmatched junction nucleotides: 6. CDR3 bases: TGTGCCTTGTGGGAGTTCCAATTGGGCAAAAAAATCAAGGTATTT. Amino acids: CALWEFQLGKKIKVF.

This clone was counted only a few times. TCRdb pairs this DNA with a much larger clone's protein that differs at residue 5, likely a read error; the protein shown was translated from the DNA. The CDR3: CALWRELGKKIKVF. The CDR3 nucleotides are TGTGCCTTGTGGCGAGAGTTGGGCAAAAAAATCAAGGTATTT. This chain links TRGV9 with TRGJP. Trimming at V came to 6 bases and at J to 6 bases, leaving 2 bases not matched to a gene. Germline lookup yields CDR1 GITISATS and CDR2 ISYDGTV (reference sequence). This CDR3 is built from 14 residues.

A few counts support this clone. A far larger clone lies a single base away; this is likely a read error. Here the CDR3 reads CAAWDVGYYKKLF. DNA of the CDR3: TGTGCCGCCTGGGATGTCGGGTATTATAAGAAACTCTTT. The chain carries TRGV4 and TRGJ1 or TRGJ2. Germline V gene lookup returns CDR1 EGSTGY and CDR2 YDSYTSSV. The CDR3 sequence is 13 residues long.

This clone qualifies as large. The same CDR3 can be traced to other DNA sequences in this sample. This chain connects TRGV3 to TRGJP1. In germline, CDR1 is VTNTFY, CDR2 YDVSTARD (reference sequence). The CDR3 contains 15 residues. The V and J ends lost 0 bases and 5 bases, in that order; junction bases with no gene match: 6. CDR3 sequence reads: CATWDRRVTGWFKIF. For the CDR3, the DNA is TGTGCCACCTGGGACAGGCGGGTTACTGGTTGGTTCAAGATATTT.

This clone was seen a handful of times. A far more abundant clone sits one base away, making this likely a read error. The same CDR3 also results from other DNA sequences found in this sample. The chain employs TRGV9 and TRGJP. The CDR3 runs to 17 residues. Germline V CDR1 and CDR2: GITISATS, ISYDGTV (reference sequence). This CDR3 is CALWEVIPELGKKIKVF. Written as DNA, the CDR3 is TGCGCCTTGTGGGAGGTGATCCCAGAGTTGGGCAAAAAAATCAAGGTATTT.

This clone was counted a few times. Only one base separates this from a far larger clonotype, so it likely reflects a read error. Other DNA sequences within the sample encode an identical CDR3. The chain employs TRGV4 and TRGJP1. From germline, CDR1 is EGSTGY and CDR2 YDSYTSSV. The V segment lost 0 bases and the J segment 11 bases; nucleotides outside the gene matches: 9. CDR3 length equals 14 residues. The chain's CDR3 is CATWDGPLGWFKIF. CDR3 DNA sequence: TGTGCCACCTGGGATGGGCCCCTGGGCTGGTTCAAGATATTT.

A note on this clone: Since a far larger clone is one base different, this is likely a read error. Distinct nucleotide sequences in the sample also encode this CDR3. The rearrangement links TRGV8 to TRGJ1 or TRGJ2. The CDR3 has 9 residues. Germline V gene data show CDR1 as VENAVY and CDR2 as YDSYNSRV. CDR3 nucleotides: TGCGCCACCTGGGAGGGGAAACTCTTT. As protein: CATWEGKLF.

By its share, this clone is medium-sized. The chain couples TRGV5 to TRGJP2. V gave up 1 base and J gave up 0 bases; unmatched junction bases: 2. The CDR3 length is 15 residues. Germline CDR1 VINAFY, CDR2 YDVSNSKD. The DNA of the CDR3 is TGTGCCACCTGGGACAGATATAGTAGTGATTGGATCAAGACGTTT. Its translation is CATWDRYSSDWIKTF.

In this sample, this clone turned up a few times. A far larger clone is a single base away, which makes a read error likely. In the same sample, other DNA sequences code for this CDR3. V and J are TRGV9 and TRGJP1. CDR3 length equals 15 residues. Per germline, CDR1 GITISATS and CDR2 ISYDGTV (reference sequence). DNA for the CDR3: TGTGCCCTGTGGGAGGCCGGCACCACTGGTTGGTTCAAGATATTT. Protein sequence: CALWEAGTTGWFKIF.

A note on this clone: A far larger clone is just one base off, so this is likely a read error. The same CDR3 also results from other DNA sequences found in this sample. The V gene is TRGV4, the J gene TRGJ1 or TRGJ2. CDR1 is EGSTGY and CDR2 is YDSYTSSV in the germline V gene. This CDR3 comprises 17 residues. The CDR3 sequence: CATWGGPLWRAYYKKLF. DNA of the CDR3: TGTGCCACCTGGGGTGGGCCGTTGTGGAGGGCTTATTATAAGAAACTCTTT.

This clone showed up just a few times. This sequence may be a read error, since a much larger clone differs from it by one base. Other DNA sequences of this sample code for an identical CDR3. The chain employs TRGV4 and TRGJ1 or TRGJ2. Germline assignment: CDR1 EGSTGY and CDR2 YDSYTSSV. The CDR3 is 11 amino acids. In DNA form, the CDR3 reads TGTGCCACCCCTCGTTATTATAAGAAGCTCTTT. This sequence encodes CATPRYYKKLF.

In this sample, this clone turned up a few times. The J gene is TRGJ1 or TRGJ2, the V gene TRGV3. Germline values: CDR1 VTNTFY, CDR2 YDVSTARD (reference sequence). The ends lost 0 bases at V and 4 bases at J; junction bases unmatched: 9. The CDR3 is 15 residues long. The CDR3 nucleotides read TGTGCCACCTGGGACAGGCCCACTCGGTATTATAAGAAACTCTTT. This translates into CATWDRPTRYYKKLF.

In the case of this clone: A far bigger clonotype differs at one base, so this is likely a read error. The identical CDR3 is also encoded by other nucleotide sequences in the sample. The chain joins TRGV3 to TRGJ1 or TRGJ2. The CDR3 length is 13 residues. CDR1 and CDR2 from the germline V gene are VTNTFY and YDVSTARD (reference sequence). The CDR3 DNA follows: TGTGCCACCTGGGACCGAATTTATTATAAGAAGCTCTTT. Translated: CATWDRIYYKKLF.

The sample holds a few counts of this clone. A much larger clone lies a single base off, so this may be a read error. The chain's CDR3 is CTLWEVTQELGKKIKVF. In nucleotides, the CDR3 is TGTACCTTGTGGGAGGTGACCCAAGAGTTGGGCAAAAAAATCAAGGTATTT. The V call is TRGV9, the J call TRGJP. From germline, CDR1 is GITISATS and CDR2 ISYDGTV (reference sequence). The CDR3 is made up of 17 amino acids.

Remarks on this clone: Only one base separates this from a far larger clonotype, so it likely reflects a read error. The chain carries TRGV9 and TRGJP. Losses at the gene ends were 5 bases for V and 2 bases for J; bases not matched to a gene: 0. CDR1 is GITISATS, CDR2 ISYDGTV, per germline (reference sequence). There are 15 residues in the CDR3. The CDR3 loop is CALWGQELGKKIKVF. CDR3 nucleotide sequence: TGTGCCTTGTGGGGGCAAGAGTTGGGCAAAAAAATCAAGGTATTT.

This clone is hyperexpanded within its sample. Other DNA sequences in the sample encode the same CDR3. This chain joins TRGV5 and TRGJ1 or TRGJ2. Trimming removed 0 bases from V and 3 bases from J; junction bases left unmatched: 5. The CDR3 loop spans 14 amino acids. Germline V lookup: CDR1 VINAFY, CDR2 YDVSNSKD. This CDR3 reads CATWDRPTYYKKLF. CDR3 nucleotides: TGTGCCACCTGGGACAGGCCTACTTATTATAAGAAACTCTTT.

This clone was picked up a small number of times. Given a far larger clone just one base away, this is likely a sequencing read error. Additional DNA sequences in this sample encode the identical CDR3. The V and J genes are TRGV8 and TRGJP2. Germline V gives CDR1 VENAVY, CDR2 YDSYNSRV. This CDR3 has 14 amino acids. DNA for the CDR3: TGTGCCACCTGGGAAGGTAGTAGTGACTGGATCAAGACGTTT. Translated: CATWEGSSDWIKTF.

About this clone itself: Given a far larger clone just one base away, this is likely a sequencing read error. The gene calls are TRGV5 and TRGJ1 or TRGJ2. The length of the CDR3 is 13 residues. The junction had 7 bases not matched to a gene; V was cut back by 5 bases and J by 3 bases. CDR1 and CDR2 from the germline V gene are VINAFY and YDVSNSKD. The DNA for the CDR3 is TGTGCCACCTGGGGCAGTCTTTATTATAAGAAACTCTTT. It codes for CATWGSLYYKKLF.

This clone was counted a few times. A far larger clone differs by one base, so this is likely a read error. Different DNA sequences within this sample yield the same CDR3. V and J are TRGV9 and TRGJP. This CDR3 is 16 amino acids long. Germline assignment: CDR1 GITISATS and CDR2 ISYDGTV (reference sequence). The CDR3 DNA sequence: TGTGCCTTATGGGAGGCCCAAGAGTTGGGCAAAAAAATCAAGGTATTT. As protein: CALWEAQELGKKIKVF.

Concerning this clone itself: A far larger clone is off by one base, so a read error is likely. The chain employs TRGV9 and TRGJP. CDR3 length equals 15 residues. Germline CDR1 is GITISATS and CDR2 is ISYDGTV (reference sequence). CDR3 DNA: TGTGCCTTGTGGGAGGTAGAGTTGGGCAAAAAAATCGAGGTATTT. Encoded protein: CALWEVELGKKIEVF.